This TCR beta chain originates from a study of regulatory T cells in long-lasting Graves disease. Time point reported: newly diagnosed GD, antithyroid drugs for less than 3 months. Isolated PBMC RNA provided the starting material for the TCR library. This clonotype was detected many times. Combining iRepertoire HTBI primers with Arm-PCR of CDR3 regions, the authors built TCR beta libraries. MiXCR, run by TCRdb on the multiplex PCR reads, gives a single entry per CDR3 protein. The sample has about 420,000 distinct CDR3 sequences; less than 20% are singletons. The V and J ends lost 2 bases and 13 bases, in that order; junction bases with no gene match: 11. The CDR3 is made up of 16 amino acids. Germline V gives CDR1 MNHEY, CDR2 SMNVEV (reference sequence). These data also formed part of another study, on T cells in Graves' hyperthyroidism and ophthalmopathy.

This TCR derives from a woman under 30 with Graves disease. The gene calls are TRBV27 and TRBJ2-2, with 12 bases lining up with TRBD2. The sample here was peripheral blood mononuclear cells (PBMCs), taken at new diagnosis, from a patient treated with antithyroid drugs. The CDR3, as DNA: TGTGCCAGCAGTTTAGTTCGCCTAGCGGGAGGGGGTGCGCTGTTTTTT. This gives the protein CASSLVRLAGGGALFF.